The clone carrying this T cell receptor (beta chain) turned up a few times. One entry per CDR3 protein, called by TCRdb with MiXCR from the RT-PCR reads. This sample has approximately 2,100 distinct CDR3 sequences, with roughly 80% found just once. The CDR3 totals 15 residues. Germline loops: CDR1 ENHRY, CDR2 SYGVKD. Losses at the gene ends were 4 bases for V and 3 bases for J; bases not matched to a gene: 7. This entry is derived from a study of yellow fever vaccine responses in identical twins. This clonotype was obtained from a woman between 18 and 29 years old who received the yellow fever vaccine. The sample consisted of T cells from blood (PBMCs), unsorted or a sorted subset (not recorded which), taken before or after yellow fever vaccination (not recorded which). This sequence joins TRBV10-3 and TRBJ1-1, with TRBD1 matching over 8 bases. Written as DNA, the CDR3 is TGTGCCATCAGTGGGCAGGGGGCGGGGGACACTGAAGCTTTCTTT. It yields the protein CAISGQGAGDTEAFF.